This TCR beta chain originates from a study of early T cells in non-severe SARS-CoV-2 infection listed by TCRdb under 2021. At the level of the whole study: Because TCR sequencing was done on bulk RNA from unsorted whole blood, the alpha and beta chains could not be paired. What the authors observed across the whole study: VDJdb matching was skewed toward anti-spike CD8 responses and likely underestimated virus-specific expansions by missing private and CD4 specificities.

Library prep was done by 5' RACE. The sequencing machine was a NextSeq 500. The TCR library protocol attached unique molecular identifiers to individual cDNA molecules to correct for sequencing error and PCR bias. Sequencing covered both TCR alpha and beta chains, and within each sample the abundances of alpha and beta sequences were tightly co-correlated. For the original study's pipeline: V gene, J gene and CDR3 annotation of TCR sequences was performed with Decombinator V4. TCRs were defined as expanded if a significant change between any two time points was detected under a Poisson model with p below 0.0001. TCR abundances were normalised to the total number of TCRs sequenced per sample and were expressed as counts per million. TRAV1-2 paired with TRAJ12, TRAJ20 or TRAJ33 defined MAIT TCRs, while TRAV10 paired with TRAJ18 defined iNKT TCRs. VDJdb, accessed 1 November 2021, was searched for CMV, EBV and SARS-CoV-2 annotated TCRs, with TCRs annotated for multiple antigens excluded. Clones were called with MiXCR by TCRdb after fastp trimmed the public reads at Q25, and only in-frame beta chains were retained. Rows with a matching CDR3 protein are joined into one entry that keeps the most common DNA and genes. The V and J calls reflect TCRdb's pipeline rather than the authors' work. In all, the sample holds approximately 97,000 distinct CDR3 sequences, and about 10% of those were seen once. The ten largest clones represent around 4.7% of the sample.

This clonotype came up many times. The antigen it binds to is not known. Within one base of it there is no much larger clone, and no base qualities were kept. Measured from the cysteine to the phenylalanine, the CDR3 is 14 residues long. Here the CDR3 DNA is all that survives: 42 bases in frame from base 1. Clipping removes 5 bases from V and 3 bases from J, with 6 as the unmatched junction base count. The germline V gene (reference sequence) sets CDR1 to DFQATT and CDR2 to SNEGSKA. The study was a case-control design nested within a healthcare worker cohort in London, UK, with weekly nasopharyngeal swab PCR tests and blood sampling. Between 23 and 31 March 2020, the week of the UK lockdown, healthcare workers were enrolled and then followed up weekly for as long as 16 weeks.

This sample comprised whole blood, obtained at baseline. The V and J genes are TRBV20-1 and TRBJ2-7; TRBD2 lines up with 11 middle nucleotides. The origin of this receptor is an adult who was a healthcare worker with PCR-confirmed SARS-CoV-2 infection or an uninfected control (not recorded which). This receptor has the CDR3 CSAFTSGSIYEQYF. The DNA sequence follows: TGCAGTGCTTTTACTAGCGGGAGTATCTACGAGCAGTACTTC.